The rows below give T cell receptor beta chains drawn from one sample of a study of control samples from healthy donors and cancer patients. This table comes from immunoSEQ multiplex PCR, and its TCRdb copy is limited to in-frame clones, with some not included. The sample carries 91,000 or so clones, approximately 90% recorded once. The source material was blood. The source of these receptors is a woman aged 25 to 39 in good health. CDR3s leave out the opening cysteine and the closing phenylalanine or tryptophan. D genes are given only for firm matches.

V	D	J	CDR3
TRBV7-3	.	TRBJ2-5	ASSLVGAGETQY
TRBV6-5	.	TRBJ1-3	ASIGSGNTIY
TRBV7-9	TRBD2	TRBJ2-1	ACAAGTSSYNEQF
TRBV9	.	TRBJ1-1	ASSVGGQAMNTEAF
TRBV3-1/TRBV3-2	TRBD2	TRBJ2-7	ASSPFRDYREQY
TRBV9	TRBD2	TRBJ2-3	ASSPPGLAGGTDTQY
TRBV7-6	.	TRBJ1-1	ASSLALGGEAF
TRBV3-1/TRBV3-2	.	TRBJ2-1	ASSQLGDEQF
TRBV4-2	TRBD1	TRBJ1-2	ASSQDGRGRTPGYT
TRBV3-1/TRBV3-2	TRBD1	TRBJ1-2	ASSQEGGRGQVSDGYT
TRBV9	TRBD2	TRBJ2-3	ASSYASSGGGGTDTQY